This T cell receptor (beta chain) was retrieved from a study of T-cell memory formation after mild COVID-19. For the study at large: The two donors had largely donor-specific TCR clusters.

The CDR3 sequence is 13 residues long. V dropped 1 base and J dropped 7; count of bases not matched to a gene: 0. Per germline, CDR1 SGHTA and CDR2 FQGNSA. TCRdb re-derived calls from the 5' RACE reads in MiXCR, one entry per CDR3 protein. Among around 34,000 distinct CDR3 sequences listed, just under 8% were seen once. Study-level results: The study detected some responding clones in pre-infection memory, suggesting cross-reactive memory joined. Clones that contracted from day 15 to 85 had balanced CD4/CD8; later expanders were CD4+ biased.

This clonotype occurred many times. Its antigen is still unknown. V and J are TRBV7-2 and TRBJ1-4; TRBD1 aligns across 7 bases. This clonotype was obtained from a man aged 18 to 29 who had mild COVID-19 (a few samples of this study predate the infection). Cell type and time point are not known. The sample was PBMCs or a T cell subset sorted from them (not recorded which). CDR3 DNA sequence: TGTGCCAGCAGCTTAGACAGGGGTGAAAAACTGTTTTTT. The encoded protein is CASSLDRGEKLFF.